This T cell receptor (beta chain) is from a study of control samples from healthy donors and cancer patients. Method: immunoSEQ multiplex PCR; TCRdb's copy keeps in-frame clones and lacks some. There are 150,000 to 200,000 clones in the sample; around 95% occur only once, and approximately 8% lies in the top ten. CDR3 length: 16 amino acids. Germline-derived CDR1 and CDR2 are LNHDA and SQIVND (reference sequence). The V gene end was trimmed by 7 bases and the J gene end by 2 bases; junction bases not matched to a gene: 13. V is TRBV19 and J is TRBJ2-5, with 7 bases that match TRBD1. Sequenced input: blood. The TCR originated in a woman in her thirties or forties in good health. The CDR3, as DNA: TGTGCCAGTAAGTCCGGTGCAGGGGGTGGACAAGAGACCCAGTACTTC. Protein sequence: CASKSGAGGGQETQYF.